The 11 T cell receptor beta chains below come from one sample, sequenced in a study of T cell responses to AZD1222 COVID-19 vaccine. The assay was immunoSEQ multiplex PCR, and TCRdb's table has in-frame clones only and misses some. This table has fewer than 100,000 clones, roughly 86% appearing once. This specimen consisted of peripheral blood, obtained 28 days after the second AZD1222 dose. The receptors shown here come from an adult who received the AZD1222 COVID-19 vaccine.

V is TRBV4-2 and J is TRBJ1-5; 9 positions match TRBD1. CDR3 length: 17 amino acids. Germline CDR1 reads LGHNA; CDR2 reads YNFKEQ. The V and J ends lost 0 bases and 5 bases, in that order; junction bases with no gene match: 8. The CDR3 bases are TGTGCCAGCAGCCAAGAACCGACGGGACAGGGCTATCAGCCCCAGCATTTT. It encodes CASSQEPTGQGYQPQHF.

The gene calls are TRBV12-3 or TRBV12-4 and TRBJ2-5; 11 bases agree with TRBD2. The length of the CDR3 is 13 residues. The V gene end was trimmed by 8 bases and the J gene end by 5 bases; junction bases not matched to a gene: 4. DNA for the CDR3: TGTGCCAGCTTAGCGGGAGGGAGGGAGACCCAGTACTTC. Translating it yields CASLAGGRETQYF.

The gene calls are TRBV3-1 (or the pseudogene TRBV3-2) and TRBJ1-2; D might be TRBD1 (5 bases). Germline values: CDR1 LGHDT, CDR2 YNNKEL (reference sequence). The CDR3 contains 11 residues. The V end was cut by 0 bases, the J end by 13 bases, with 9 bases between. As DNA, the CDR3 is TGTGCCAGCAGCCAAGACGTCGGGGCCACCTTC. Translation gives CASSQDVGATF.

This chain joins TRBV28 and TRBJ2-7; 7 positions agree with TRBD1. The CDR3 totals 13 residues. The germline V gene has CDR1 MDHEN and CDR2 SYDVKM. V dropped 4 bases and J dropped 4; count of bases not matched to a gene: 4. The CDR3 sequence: CASSWLTGYEQYF. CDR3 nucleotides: TGTGCCAGCAGTTGGCTGACAGGGTACGAGCAGTACTTC.

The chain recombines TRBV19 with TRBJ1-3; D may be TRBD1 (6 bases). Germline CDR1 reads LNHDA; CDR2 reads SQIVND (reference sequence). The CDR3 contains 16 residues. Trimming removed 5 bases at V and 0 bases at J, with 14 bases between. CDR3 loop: CASSPQGGSSGNTIYF. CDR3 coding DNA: TGTGCCAGTAGTCCTCAAGGGGGTTCCTCTGGAAACACCATATATTTT.

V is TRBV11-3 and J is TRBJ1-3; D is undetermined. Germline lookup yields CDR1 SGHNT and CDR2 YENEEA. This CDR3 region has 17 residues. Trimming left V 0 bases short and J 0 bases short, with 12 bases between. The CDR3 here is CASSLDPPLISGNTIYF. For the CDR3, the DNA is TGTGCCAGCAGCTTAGATCCACCTCTCATCTCTGGAAACACCATATATTTT.

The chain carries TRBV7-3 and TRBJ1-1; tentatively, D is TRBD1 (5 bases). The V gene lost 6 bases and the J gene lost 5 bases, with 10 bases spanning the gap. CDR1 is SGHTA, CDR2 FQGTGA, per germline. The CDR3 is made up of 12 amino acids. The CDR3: CASREGSTEAFF. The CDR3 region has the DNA TGTGCCAGCAGAGAGGGGTCGACTGAAGCTTTCTTT.

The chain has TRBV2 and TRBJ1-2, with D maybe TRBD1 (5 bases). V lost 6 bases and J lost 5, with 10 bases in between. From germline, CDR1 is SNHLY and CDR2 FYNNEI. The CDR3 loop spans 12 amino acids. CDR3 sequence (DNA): TGTGCCAGCAGCAGGGTCCTTTATGGCTACACCTTC. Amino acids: CASSRVLYGYTF.

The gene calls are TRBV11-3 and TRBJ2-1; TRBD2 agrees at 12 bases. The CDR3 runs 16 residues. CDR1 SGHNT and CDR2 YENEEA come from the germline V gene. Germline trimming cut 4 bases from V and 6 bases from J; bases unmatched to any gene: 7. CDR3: CASSSSTSGRFNEQFF. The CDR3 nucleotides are TGTGCCAGCAGCTCCTCGACTAGCGGGAGATTCAATGAGCAGTTCTTC.

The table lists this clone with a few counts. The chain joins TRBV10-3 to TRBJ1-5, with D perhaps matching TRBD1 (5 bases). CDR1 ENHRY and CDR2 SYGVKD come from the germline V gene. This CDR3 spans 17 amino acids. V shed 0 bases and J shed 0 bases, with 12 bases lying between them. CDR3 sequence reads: CAISESSGAASNQPQHF. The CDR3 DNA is TGTGCCATCAGTGAGTCGAGTGGGGCAGCTAGCAATCAGCCCCAGCATTTT.

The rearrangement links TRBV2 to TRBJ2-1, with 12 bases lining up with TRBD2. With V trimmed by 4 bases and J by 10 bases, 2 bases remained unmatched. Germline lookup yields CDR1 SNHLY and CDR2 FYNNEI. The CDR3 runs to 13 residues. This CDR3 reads CASSAGLAGEQFF. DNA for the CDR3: TGTGCCAGCAGTGCCGGACTAGCGGGAGAGCAGTTCTTC.